A single T cell receptor beta chain is shown here with its context. It lacks a known antigen. Per-base qualities were not stored, and no clone one base away is much larger. Patients with autoimmune disease history or receiving systemic immunosuppression were excluded from the trial. In every dose cohort, peripheral blood was drawn for TCR sequencing at baseline, cycle 4 day 1, and cycle 7 day 1. Samples were obtained from an open-label, multicenter, first-in-human phase I dose-escalation trial of ivuxolimab. The trial enrolled adults with locally advanced or metastatic head and neck squamous cell, hepatocellular, melanoma or renal cell carcinoma. CD4+ and CD8+ T cells were sorted separately from peripheral blood before TCR sequencing. The sample comes from a study of OX40 agonist ivuxolimab in advanced cancers. Background for the entire study: Ivuxolimab, which targeted the costimulatory receptor OX40 (CD134), was an agonistic, fully human IgG2 monoclonal antibody. Intravenous ivuxolimab was administered to patients every 2 weeks at six dose levels: 0.01, 0.1, 0.3, 1.5, 3 and 10 mg/kg. Among the approximately 50 dose-escalation patients, around 19 had hepatocellular carcinoma, about 15 melanoma, 9 renal cell carcinoma and 9 head and neck cancer. The dose-escalation cohort was about 83% male with a mean age of around 64 years, ranging from roughly 20 to 80. Patients were allowed to have had prior anti-PD-1, anti-PD-L1 or anti-CTLA-4 therapy, and roughly two fifths of the dose-escalation patients had been treated with checkpoint inhibitors. Partial responses occurred in three dose-escalation patients, of whom one had hepatocellular carcinoma and two had cutaneous melanoma. The point of sequencing TCRbeta in the periphery was to test whether ivuxolimab changed TCR sequence diversity and drove clonal T-cell expansion. The paper describes the monotherapy dose-escalation part (N ≈ 52 patients) of the phase I trial of ivuxolimab.

Genomic DNA was extracted from sorted cells for sequencing of the TCRbeta CDR3 region. The immunoSEQ Assay was used for sequencing of TCRbeta CDR3 regions. TCRdb carries this immuneACCESS record with in-frame sequences only. Its versions omit some clonotypes, under half of them owing to an unresolved V gene in the studies checked, with the rest unexplained. A total of 55,000 to 70,000 clones appear in this sample, roughly 81% of them only once. Together, the top ten hold 4% to 5% of the sample. The CDR3 covers 14 residues, taking in both the cysteine and the phenylalanine. The DNA shown is the 42-base CDR3, in frame from base 1. As encoded in the germline V gene, CDR1 is MDHEN while CDR2 is SYDVKM. Germline trimming: 6 bases from V, 2 bases from J; junction bases outside gene matches: 5. Overall study results and their limits: Clonal expansion of both CD4+ and CD8+ blood T cells was observed from baseline to week 6 at doses 0.1 to 3.0 mg/kg. After ivuxolimab, more expanded clones were found on average in CD8+ T cells than in CD4+ T cells. Low levels of normalized T-cell clonal expansion were also shown by some nonresponding patients. In the 0.1-3.0 mg/kg groups, partial responders were among the patients with the lowest normalized peripheral clonal expansion, particularly in CD8+ T cells. The antigen specificity of the clonally expanded peripheral T cells was not determined.

The receptor was derived from an adult with an advanced solid tumor such as melanoma, head and neck, liver or kidney cancer. The input for sequencing was CD4+ or CD8+ T cells sorted from blood, taken in a trial of the OX40 agonist ivuxolimab. In this chain, TRBV28 is recombined with TRBJ2-7; TRBD2 lines up with 9 middle nucleotides. The sequence in DNA is TGTGCCAGCAGGCCTAGCGGGGAGGCCTACGAGCAGTACTTC. It translates to CASRPSGEAYEQYF.